Listed below are T cell receptor beta chains from one sample, sequenced in a study of blood T cell repertoires in COVID-19. Profiled with immunoSEQ multiplex PCR; TCRdb holds only in-frame clones, not every one. The data show more than 150,000 clones, over 75% seen once. Sequenced material: peripheral blood. The receptors shown here come from a middle-aged man with active or convalescent COVID-19. The CDR3 runs from the conserved cysteine through the conserved F or W. D genes are given only for firm matches. Not all rows give a size; the values are once, few, many and, for expanded clones, a class.

v_gene,j_gene,abundance,d_gene,CDR3aa,CDR3nt
TRBV7-9,TRBJ2-3,.,TRBD2,CASSPWTSGGLLADTQYF,TGTGCCAGCAGCCCCTGGACTAGCGGGGGCCTCCTTGCAGATACGCAGTATTTT
TRBV19,TRBJ2-3,.,TRBD1,CASRGQGPDTQYF,TGTGCCAGTAGAGGACAGGGGCCAGATACGCAGTATTTT
TRBV29-1,TRBJ1-2,.,.,CSVEVPSVTAYGYTF,TGCAGCGTTGAAGTCCCCTCCGTGACAGCATATGGCTACACCTTC
TRBV5-1,TRBJ2-1,.,TRBD1,CASTVAGGSYNEQFF,TGCGCCAGCACCGTGGCAGGGGGCTCCTACAATGAGCAGTTCTTC
TRBV30,TRBJ1-2,.,.,CACSPNYGYTF,TGTGCCTGCTCCCCTAACTATGGCTACACCTTC
TRBV6-2/TRBV6-3,TRBJ2-7,.,.,CASSRTPLYEQYF,TGTGCCAGCAGTCGGACACCACTGTACGAGCAGTACTTC
TRBV11-2,TRBJ1-5,.,.,CASSERIGGGGNQPQHF,TGTGCCAGCAGCGAACGCATTGGGGGCGGTGGCAATCAGCCCCAGCATTTT
TRBV5-6,TRBJ2-7,.,TRBD1,CASTDRSTLYEQYF,TGTGCCAGTACGGACAGGTCGACCCTATACGAGCAGTACTTC
TRBV6-5,TRBJ2-1,.,.,CASSYSRVYNEQFF,TGTGCCAGCAGTTACTCGAGAGTGTACAATGAGCAGTTCTTC
TRBV4-1,TRBJ1-6,.,.,CASGALEAAPLHF,TGCGCCAGCGGCGCTTTAGAGGCGGCCCCCCTCCACTTT
TRBV6-5,TRBJ2-2,.,.,CASEADYTGELFF,TGTGCCAGCGAGGCGGACTACACCGGGGAGCTGTTTTTT
TRBV19,TRBJ2-1,.,TRBD1,CASTMRTGGGNEQFF,TGTGCCAGTACCATGAGGACAGGGGGCGGGAATGAGCAGTTCTTC
TRBV27,TRBJ1-2,.,TRBD1,CASSSTLTGGDGYTF,TGTGCCAGCAGCTCTACGTTAACAGGGGGCGATGGCTACACCTTC
TRBV28,TRBJ2-5,.,TRBD1,CASSFVTGTGYQETQYF,TGTGCCAGCAGTTTCGTGACCGGGACAGGGTACCAAGAGACCCAGTACTTC
TRBV7-2,TRBJ1-1,.,.,CASSLKGQGTEAFF,TGTGCCAGCAGCTTAAAGGGCCAGGGAACTGAAGCTTTCTTT
TRBV7-2,TRBJ2-1,once,TRBD2,CASSRTSGGANEQFF,TGTGCCAGCAGCCGGACTAGCGGGGGGGCCAATGAGCAGTTCTTC
TRBV10-3,TRBJ1-3,.,TRBD1,CAISGPTGDRPNTIYF,TGTGCCATCAGTGGACCGACAGGGGACCGACCAAACACCATATATTTT
TRBV7-3,TRBJ2-5,.,.,CASSLGGLQETQYF,TGTGCCAGCAGCTTAGGGGGCTTACAAGAGACCCAGTACTTC
TRBV28,TRBJ1-2,.,.,CASSLGQGNYGYTF,TGTGCCAGCAGTTTAGGGCAGGGCAACTATGGCTACACCTTC
TRBV4-1,TRBJ1-5,.,TRBD1,CASSQATGGNQPQHF,TGCGCCAGCAGCCAAGCGACAGGGGGCAATCAGCCCCAGCATTTT
TRBV19,TRBJ1-4,.,.,CASSFRPAGTEKLFF,TGTGCCAGTAGTTTCAGACCCGCGGGGACTGAAAAACTGTTTTTT
TRBV2,TRBJ2-1,.,TRBD2,CASSRGVPSYNEQFF,TGTGCCAGCAGCCGGGGGGTCCCCTCCTACAATGAGCAGTTCTTC
TRBV28,TRBJ1-4,few,TRBD1,CASSLTGVEKLFF,TGTGCCAGCAGTTTAACAGGGGTGGAAAAACTGTTTTTT
TRBV7-2,TRBJ1-1,.,.,CASSVTLRWTEAFF,TGTGCCAGCAGCGTAACCCTGAGGTGGACTGAAGCTTTCTTT
TRBV15,TRBJ2-3,.,TRBD2,CATSRGVAGGLSDTQYF,TGTGCCACCAGCAGAGGTGTAGCGGGGGGGTTATCAGATACGCAGTATTTT
TRBV5-5,TRBJ2-5,.,.,CASSQGGAGAQETQYF,TGTGCCAGCAGCCAGGGGGGAGCGGGGGCCCAAGAGACCCAGTACTTC
TRBV6-2/TRBV6-3,TRBJ2-7,few,.,CASSSGRRSSYEQYF,TGTGCCAGCAGTTCGGGCAGGAGGAGCTCCTACGAGCAGTACTTC
TRBV6-5,TRBJ1-1,.,TRBD1,CASSRDSTPWTEAFF,TGTGCCAGCAGCCGGGACAGCACACCGTGGACTGAAGCTTTCTTT